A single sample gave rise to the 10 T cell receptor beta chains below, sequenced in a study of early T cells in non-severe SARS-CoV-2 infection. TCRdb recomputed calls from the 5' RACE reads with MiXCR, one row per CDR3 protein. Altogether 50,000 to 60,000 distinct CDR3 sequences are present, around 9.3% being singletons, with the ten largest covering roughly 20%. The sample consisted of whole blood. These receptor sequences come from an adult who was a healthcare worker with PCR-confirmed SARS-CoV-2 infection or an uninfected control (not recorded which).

CDR3 residues: CASSEGQDLPYGYTF. CDR3 nucleotide sequence: TGCGCCAGCAGTGAAGGGCAGGATCTCCCCTATGGCTACACCTTC. The chain recombines TRBV10-2 with TRBJ1-2; D gene unclear. Germline V gene sequence: CDR1 WSHSY, CDR2 SAAADI. Deletions cut 3 bases from V and 4 bases from J, with 15 bases between. The CDR3 extends over 15 amino acids.

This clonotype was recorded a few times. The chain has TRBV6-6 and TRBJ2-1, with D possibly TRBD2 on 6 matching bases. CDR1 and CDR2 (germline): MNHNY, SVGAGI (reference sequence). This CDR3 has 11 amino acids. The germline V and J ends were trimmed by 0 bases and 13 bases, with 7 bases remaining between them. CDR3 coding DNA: TGTGCCAGCAGTTACTCTGGACTACAGTTCTTC. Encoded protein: CASSYSGLQFF.

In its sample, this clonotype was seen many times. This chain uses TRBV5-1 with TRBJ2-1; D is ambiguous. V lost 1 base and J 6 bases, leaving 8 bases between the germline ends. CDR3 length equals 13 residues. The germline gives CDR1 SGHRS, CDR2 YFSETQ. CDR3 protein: CASSLSPTNEQFF. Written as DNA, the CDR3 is TGCGCCAGCAGCTTGAGTCCGACCAATGAGCAGTTCTTC. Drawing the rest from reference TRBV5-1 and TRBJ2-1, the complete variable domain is KAGVTQTPRYLIKTRGQQVTLSCSPISGHRSVSWYQQTPGQGLQFLFEYFSETQRNKGNFPGRFSGRQFSNSRSEMNVSTLELGDSALYLCASSLSPTNEQFFGPGTRLTVL.

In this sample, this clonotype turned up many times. This chain's CDR3 is CASSFEGRVGTQYF. DNA of the CDR3: TGTGCCAGCAGCTTCGAAGGGAGGGTAGGGACCCAGTACTTC. The chain has TRBV7-9 and TRBJ2-5, with TRBD2 identical over 7 bases. This CDR3 region has 14 residues. V lost 3 bases, J lost 7 bases, and 8 bases stayed unmatched. Germline CDR1 is SEHNR and CDR2 is FQNEAQ (reference sequence).

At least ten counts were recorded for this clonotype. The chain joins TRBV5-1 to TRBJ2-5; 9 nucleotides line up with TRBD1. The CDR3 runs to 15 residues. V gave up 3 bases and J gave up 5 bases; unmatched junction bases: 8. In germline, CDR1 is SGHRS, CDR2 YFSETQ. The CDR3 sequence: CASSYQQGAGETQYF. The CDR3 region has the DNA TGCGCCAGCAGCTACCAACAGGGGGCTGGTGAGACCCAGTACTTC.

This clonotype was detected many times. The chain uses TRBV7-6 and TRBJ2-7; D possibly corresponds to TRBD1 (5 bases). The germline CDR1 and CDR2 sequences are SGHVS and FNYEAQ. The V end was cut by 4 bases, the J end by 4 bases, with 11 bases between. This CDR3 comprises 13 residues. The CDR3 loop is CASSSLGDYEQYF. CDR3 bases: TGTGCCAGCAGCTCTTTAGGGGATTACGAGCAGTACTTC.

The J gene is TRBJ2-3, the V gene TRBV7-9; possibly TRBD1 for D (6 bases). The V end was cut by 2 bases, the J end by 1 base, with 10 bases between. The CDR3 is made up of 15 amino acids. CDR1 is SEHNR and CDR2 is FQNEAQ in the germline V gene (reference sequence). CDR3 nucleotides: TGTGCCAGCAGCTTATGGCACAGGGGCACAGATACGCAGTATTTT. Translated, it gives CASSLWHRGTDTQYF.

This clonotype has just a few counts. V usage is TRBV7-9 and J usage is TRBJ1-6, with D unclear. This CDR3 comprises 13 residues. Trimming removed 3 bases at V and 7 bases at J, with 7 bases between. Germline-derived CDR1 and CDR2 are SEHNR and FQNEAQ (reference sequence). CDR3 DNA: TGTGCCAGCAGCTTCTACAGCAATTCACCCCTCCACTTT. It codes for CASSFYSNSPLHF.

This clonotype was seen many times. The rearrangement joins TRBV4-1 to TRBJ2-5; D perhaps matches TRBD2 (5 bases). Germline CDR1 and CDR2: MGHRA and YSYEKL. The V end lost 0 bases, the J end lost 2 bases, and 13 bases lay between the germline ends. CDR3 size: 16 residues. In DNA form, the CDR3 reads TGCGCCAGCAGCCAAGATGCCACGTCGGGGCAAGAGACCCAGTACTTC. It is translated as CASSQDATSGQETQYF.

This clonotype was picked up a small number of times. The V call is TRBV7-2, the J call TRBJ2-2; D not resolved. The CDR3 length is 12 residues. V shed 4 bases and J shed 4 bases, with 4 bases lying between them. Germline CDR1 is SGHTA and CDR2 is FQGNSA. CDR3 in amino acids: CASSSSTGELFF. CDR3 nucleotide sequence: TGTGCCAGCAGCTCCTCCACCGGGGAGCTGTTTTTT. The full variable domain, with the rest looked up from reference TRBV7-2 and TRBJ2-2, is GAGVSQSPSNKVTEKGKDVELRCDPISGHTALYWYRQSLGQGLEFLIYFQGNSAPDKSGLPSDRFSAERTGGSVSTLTIQRTQQEDSAVYLCASSSSTGELFFGEGSRLTVL.